Following are 31 T cell receptor beta chains from one sample sequenced in a study of T cells after somatic rescue of genetic block. Repertoires were generated with immunoSEQ multiplex PCR, while TCRdb's copy carries only in-frame clones and drops some. The table records roughly 8,000 clones, over 75% of them present only once. The source material was peripheral blood mononuclear cells (PBMCs). Every receptor here comes from a boy under 18.

This clone is medium-sized (0.01 to 0.1%). The rearrangement joins TRBV20-1 to TRBJ1-1; D unclear. Per the germline V gene, CDR1 is DFQATT and CDR2 is SNEGSKA (reference sequence). The CDR3 has 11 residues. Between the trimmed V and J ends, which lost 5 bases and 3 bases, there was a span of 7 bases. CDR3: CSARRHTEAFF. DNA for the CDR3: TGCAGTGCTCGGAGGCACACTGAAGCTTTCTTT.

V is TRBV10-1 and J is TRBJ1-1; TRBD1 might be the D (6 bases). The germline gives CDR1 WNHNN, CDR2 SYGVQD (reference sequence). This CDR3 has 12 residues. The V end lost 6 bases, the J end lost 4 bases, and 9 bases lay between the germline ends. Here the CDR3 reads CASRDSPTEAFF. DNA for the CDR3: TGCGCCAGCAGGGACAGCCCCACTGAAGCTTTCTTT.

This clone was recorded only once. This rearrangement joins TRBV5-1 to TRBJ1-2; tentative D call: TRBD1 (6 bases). The CDR3 spans 13 residues. V lost 0 bases to trimming and J lost 10 bases, with 13 bases between them. CDR1 is SGHRS, CDR2 YFSETQ, per germline. The CDR3 loop reads CASSLEGTSYYTF. The CDR3 nucleotides are TGCGCCAGCAGCTTGGAGGGGACATCTTACTACACCTTC.

This clone was detected a few times. The chain combines TRBV9 with TRBJ2-7; tentatively, D is TRBD1 (6 bases). In germline, CDR1 is SGDLS, CDR2 YYNGEE. This CDR3 is 12 amino acids long. Trimming pared 3 bases from V and 6 bases from J, leaving 10 bases between. The CDR3 nucleotides are TGTGCCAGCAGCGCCACAGGGTTCGAGCAGTACTTC. Protein sequence: CASSATGFEQYF.

This sequence joins TRBV6-1 and TRBJ2-7, with D possibly matching TRBD2 (7 bases). CDR1 is MNHNS and CDR2 is SASEGT in the germline V gene. The CDR3 is made up of 15 amino acids. Trimming removed 2 bases at V and 4 bases at J, with 15 bases between. The CDR3 loop reads CASSEFWGGPYEQYF. In DNA, the CDR3 is TGTGCCAGCAGTGAATTTTGGGGGGGCCCGTACGAGCAGTACTTC.

The chain carries TRBV13 and TRBJ2-7; D is possibly TRBD1 (5 bases). CDR3 length: 16 residues. Germline-derived CDR1 and CDR2 are PRHDT and FYEKMQ (reference sequence). Trimming took off 5 bases at V and 3 bases at J, with 20 bases between the two ends. The CDR3 sequence: CASSALTDSGVYEQYF. DNA for the CDR3: TGTGCCAGCAGCGCATTGACAGACAGTGGGGTCTACGAGCAGTACTTC.

About this clone: Its ends do not fully match the called genes, so a read error is possible. The chain couples TRBV28 to TRBJ2-2, with D possibly matching TRBD2 (5 bases). Germline CDR1 MDHEN, CDR2 SYDVKM. The CDR3 is 17 residues long. The CDR3 nucleotides are TGTGCCGGCAGTTTCTGGAGGTCCCTTGGTCTGACCGGGGAGCTGTTTTTT. Translated, it gives CAGSFWRSLGLTGELFF.

V gene TRBV5-8 combines with J gene TRBJ1-4; TRBD1 matches at 8 bases. Unmatched junction bases numbered 4, after V lost 0 bases and J lost 6 bases. Germline values: CDR1 SGHTS, CDR2 YDEGEE. This CDR3 is built from 15 residues. In DNA, the CDR3 is TGTGCCAGCAGCTTGGGGGACAGGTACTATGAAAAACTGTTTTTT. Translation: CASSLGDRYYEKLFF.

The V gene is TRBV6-6, the J gene TRBJ2-1, with unresolved D. Germline-derived CDR1 and CDR2 are MNHNY and SVGAGI (reference sequence). CDR3 length equals 13 residues. V was shortened by 4 bases and J by 13 bases, with 17 bases between the two germline ends. The CDR3 nucleotides are TGTGCCAGCAGTTCCACGACCTCTCGTACCCAGTTCTTC. Its translation is CASSSTTSRTQFF.

This clone was seen only a few times. V gene TRBV29-1 combines with J gene TRBJ2-2; 11 nucleotides line up with TRBD2. The V segment lost 6 bases and the J segment 4 bases; nucleotides outside the gene matches: 1. The CDR3 runs to 13 residues. Germline V lookup: CDR1 SQVTM, CDR2 ANQGSEA. In DNA form, the CDR3 reads TGCAGCGTAACTAGCGGGGGCACCGGGGAGCTGTTTTTT. This encodes CSVTSGGTGELFF.

The chain recombines TRBV7-9 with TRBJ2-3; 7 nucleotides align to TRBD1. The germline V gene encodes CDR1 SEHNR and CDR2 FQNEAQ (reference sequence). V lost 1 base to trimming and J lost 0 bases; unmatched junction nucleotides: 1. The CDR3 runs 15 residues. The CDR3, as DNA: TGTGCCAGCAGCTTAGAGGGGGCTAGCACAGATACGCAGTATTTT. Its protein product is CASSLEGASTDTQYF.

The chain combines TRBV6-1 with TRBJ1-2; TRBD1 matches 8 bases. The CDR3 has 14 amino acids. Trimming removed 7 bases from V and 4 bases from J; junction bases left unmatched: 8. CDR1 is MNHNS and CDR2 is SASEGT in the germline V gene. CDR3 sequence: CASNLGQGSYGYTF. The CDR3 bases are TGTGCCAGCAATCTAGGACAGGGATCCTATGGCTACACCTTC.

The CDR3 bases are TGCGCCAGCAGCTTGGCAGGTGATTATGGCTACACCTTC. Translation: CASSLAGDYGYTF. V and J are TRBV5-1 and TRBJ1-2; D is undetermined. This CDR3 is 13 amino acids long. Germline V lookup: CDR1 SGHRS, CDR2 YFSETQ. V gave up 0 bases and J gave up 5 bases, with 8 bases separating them. The full variable domain, its missing parts supplied by reference TRBV5-1 and TRBJ1-2, is KAGVTQTPRYLIKTRGQQVTLSCSPISGHRSVSWYQQTPGQGLQFLFEYFSETQRNKGNFPGRFSGRQFSNSRSEMNVSTLELGDSALYLCASSLAGDYGYTFGSGTRLTVV.

DNA of the CDR3: TGTGCCAGCAGCCCAACAGGTAGGAGGCAGTACTTC. This translates into CASSPTGRRQYF. The chain links TRBV5-6 to TRBJ2-7; D might be TRBD1 (5 bases). V dropped 4 bases and J dropped 9 bases, with 14 bases sitting between them. The germline gives CDR1 SGHDT, CDR2 YYEEEE. The CDR3 is 12 residues long.

The gene calls are TRBV9 and TRBJ2-7; no clear D gene. V lost 2 bases and J 0 bases, leaving 9 bases between the germline ends. This CDR3 has 14 residues. Germline loops: CDR1 SGDLS, CDR2 YYNGEE. CDR3 DNA sequence: TGTGCCAGCAGCGTTCGGCCGTACTCCTACGAGCAGTACTTC. Its protein product is CASSVRPYSYEQYF.

In its sample, this clone was seen a few times. The chain employs TRBV7-2 and TRBJ1-2; D call uncertain. V lost 5 bases and J 5 bases, leaving 9 bases between the germline ends. Per germline, CDR1 SGHTA and CDR2 FQGNSA. The length of the CDR3 is 12 residues. CDR3 sequence: CASSIERYGYTF. CDR3 coding DNA: TGTGCCAGCAGCATTGAGCGGTATGGCTACACCTTC.

V gene TRBV10-3 combines with J gene TRBJ2-7; D is perhaps TRBD1 (6 bases). The CDR3 length is 16 residues. V lost 2 bases and J 4 bases, leaving 18 bases between the germline ends. Germline V lookup: CDR1 ENHRY, CDR2 SYGVKD. The CDR3 DNA sequence: TGTGCCATCAGTGAGAGGGGGATTCAGAACAATTACGAGCAGTACTTC. Translation: CAISERGIQNNYEQYF.

The chain employs TRBV7-3 and TRBJ2-1; 7 nucleotides agree with TRBD2. J lost 3 bases, V lost 5 bases, and 7 bases had no gene match. Germline-derived CDR1 and CDR2 are SGHTA and FQGTGA. The CDR3 totals 15 residues. The CDR3: CASSDGTTIYNEQFF. The DNA for the CDR3 is TGTGCCAGCAGCGACGGGACTACCATCTACAATGAGCAGTTCTTC.

This clone appeared a few times. The J gene is TRBJ1-1, the V gene TRBV19, with no clear D. Trimming took off 7 bases at V and 6 bases at J, with 15 bases between the two ends. CDR1 is LNHDA and CDR2 is SQIVND in the germline V gene (reference sequence). The CDR3 covers 13 residues. The CDR3 sequence: CASTWRPVPEAFF. Here the CDR3 DNA reads TGTGCCAGTACCTGGCGTCCAGTCCCTGAAGCTTTCTTT.

The chain carries TRBV5-6 and TRBJ1-6, with D unresolved. The germline V and J ends were trimmed by 4 bases and 10 bases, with 9 bases remaining between them. Germline lookup yields CDR1 SGHDT and CDR2 YYEEEE. This CDR3 contains 12 residues. This CDR3 is CASSPWASPLHF. In DNA form, the CDR3 reads TGTGCCAGCAGCCCGTGGGCGTCACCCCTCCACTTT.

The genes are TRBV23-1 and TRBJ2-7, with D possibly being TRBD2 (5 bases). TRBV23-1 is sorted into the ORF group, with uncertain function. The V and J ends lost 3 bases and 0 bases respectively, with 12 bases between them. The CDR3 spans 15 residues. The CDR3 spells CASSQRETGSYEQYF. CDR3 in DNA: TGCGCCAGCAGTCAGAGGGAGACCGGCTCCTACGAGCAGTACTTC.

The chain has TRBV7-9 and TRBJ2-3; the D gene is possibly TRBD2 (5 bases). CDR1 SEHNR and CDR2 FQNEAQ come from the germline V gene (reference sequence). V lost 8 bases to trimming and J lost 6 bases, with 9 bases between them. This CDR3 has 11 residues. This CDR3 is CASGSGDTQYF. CDR3 bases: TGTGCCAGCGGGAGTGGGGATACGCAGTATTTT.

This clone was counted a single time. The rearrangement uses TRBV28 and TRBJ2-3; maybe TRBD1 (5 bases). There are 14 residues in the CDR3. Germline V gives CDR1 MDHEN, CDR2 SYDVKM. The ends were cut back, 10 bases at V and 6 bases at J, with 20 bases in the middle. CDR3 protein: CATQGTPRVDTQYF. The CDR3 DNA reads as TGTGCCACCCAGGGAACCCCCCGGGTGGATACGCAGTATTTT.

The rearrangement links TRBV7-7 to TRBJ2-1; D gene uncertain. The germline V gene has CDR1 SSHAT and CDR2 FNYEAQ (reference sequence). This CDR3 has 13 amino acids. Trimming pared 5 bases from V and 5 bases from J, leaving 10 bases between. DNA for the CDR3: TGTGCCAGCAGCCTCACTACAAACAATGAGCAGTTCTTC. As protein: CASSLTTNNEQFF. Using reference TRBV7-7 and TRBJ2-1 for the parts outside the CDR3, the full variable domain is GAGVSQSPRYKVTKRGQDVTLRCDPISSHATLYWYQQALGQGPEFLTYFNYEAQPDKSGLPSDRFSAERPEGSISTLTIQRTEQRDSAMYRCASSLTTNNEQFFGPGTRLTVL.

The CDR3 here is CASSRGLGGELFF. DNA for the CDR3: TGTGCCAGCAGCCGCGGACTAGGCGGGGAGCTGTTTTTT. The chain is built from TRBV4-2 and TRBJ2-2, with TRBD2 matching over 7 bases. The CDR3 sequence is 13 residues long. Germline lookup yields CDR1 LGHNA and CDR2 YNFKEQ. The ends lost 4 bases at V and 7 bases at J; junction bases unmatched: 3.

The V gene is TRBV14, the J gene TRBJ1-2; D ambiguous. Germline CDR1 and CDR2: SGHDN and FVKESK. The CDR3 spans 12 residues. V was pared by 1 base and J by 4 bases, with 4 bases between. CDR3 in DNA: TGTGCCAGCAGCCAAGGGGGCTATGGCTACACCTTC. Residues: CASSQGGYGYTF.

CDR3 bases: TGCGCCAGCAGCTTAGACAGGCCGCCTATGGAGACCCAGTACTTC. Protein product: CASSLDRPPMETQYF. The chain employs TRBV5-1 and TRBJ2-5; D might be TRBD1 (6 bases). This CDR3 is 15 amino acids long. CDR1 and CDR2 from the germline V gene are SGHRS and YFSETQ. Trimming left V 2 bases short and J 5 bases short, with 16 bases between.

This chain links TRBV4-2 with TRBJ2-1; D is unresolved. The CDR3 has 12 residues. Germline V gene lookup returns CDR1 LGHNA and CDR2 YNFKEQ. V shed 0 bases and J shed 10 bases, with 7 bases lying between them. The CDR3 loop is CASSQDRAEQFF. CDR3 nucleotides: TGTGCCAGCAGCCAAGACCGGGCCGAGCAGTTCTTC.

This clone was detected only a few times. The chain employs TRBV7-8 and TRBJ2-3, with TRBD2 identical over 11 bases. Looked up from germline, CDR1 is SGHVS and CDR2 is FQNEAQ. V shed 2 bases and J 0 bases; nucleotides not matched to a gene: 7. CDR3 size: 18 residues. The CDR3: CASSLLAGGRMSTDTQYF. CDR3 sequence (DNA): TGTGCCAGCAGCTTATTAGCGGGGGGGCGGATGAGCACAGATACGCAGTATTTT.

CDR3 nucleotides: TGTGCCAGCAGCCCCCCCATGACGAACACCGGGGAGCTGTTTTTT. Residues: CASSPPMTNTGELFF. The chain couples TRBV4-2 to TRBJ2-2; D unclear. V was trimmed by 4 bases and J by 0 bases, leaving 9 bases between them. The CDR3 loop spans 15 amino acids. The germline V gene encodes CDR1 LGHNA and CDR2 YNFKEQ.

CDR3 sequence reads: CASSLGDPIETQYF. The CDR3 DNA is TGTGCCAGCAGCTTAGGGGACCCAATAGAGACCCAGTACTTC. This sequence joins TRBV7-8 and TRBJ2-5; D tentatively fits TRBD1 or TRBD2 (5 bases each). Germline CDR1 is SGHVS and CDR2 is FQNEAQ. The CDR3 has 14 amino acids. V lost 1 base and J 4 bases, leaving 10 bases between the germline ends.